The 32 T cell receptor beta chains presented below share a single source sample, sequenced in a study of blood T cell repertoires in COVID-19. The repertoire was sequenced with immunoSEQ multiplex PCR; TCRdb's copy has only in-frame clones and lacks some. The data contain some 230,000 clones, 70% to 85% of them singletons. Input material: PBMCs or T cells enriched from blood (not recorded which). The receptors stem from a man aged 35 to 55 who had recovered from COVID-19.

This rearrangement joins TRBV25-1 to TRBJ1-2, with TRBD1 matching over 7 bases. Per the germline V gene, CDR1 is MGHDK and CDR2 is SYGVNS. J gave up 1 base and V 4 bases, and 6 bases lay outside the gene matches. CDR3 size: 15 residues. The chain's CDR3 is CASSALRDSNYGYTF. The CDR3 DNA reads TGTGCCAGCAGTGCCCTTCGGGACAGTAACTATGGCTACACCTTC.

This clone has a handful of counts. V is TRBV5-3 and J is TRBJ2-1, with 9 nucleotides matching TRBD2. TRBV5-3 is treated as an ORF (open reading frame) with a function not yet certain. The CDR3 loop spans 15 amino acids. The trim removed 2 bases at V and 5 bases at J, leaving 5 bases unmatched. The CDR3 is CARSLSGLAHNEQFF. The CDR3 DNA follows: TGTGCCAGAAGCTTATCGGGACTAGCTCACAATGAGCAGTTCTTC.

V and J are TRBV5-1 and TRBJ2-2, with 7 bases aligning to TRBD1. Per germline, CDR1 SGHRS and CDR2 YFSETQ. This CDR3 has 16 amino acids. Trimming at V came to 2 bases and at J to 4 bases, leaving 8 bases not matched to a gene. The CDR3 is CASSFSTGQRTGELFF. The CDR3, as DNA: TGCGCCAGCAGCTTTTCAACGGGACAGCGCACCGGGGAGCTGTTTTTT.

The chain links TRBV9 to TRBJ1-3, with unresolved D. The CDR3 is 15 residues long. Germline CDR1 and CDR2: SGDLS and YYNGEE. The ends were cut back, 2 bases at V and 2 bases at J, with 11 bases in the middle. The CDR3 DNA sequence: TGTGCCAGCAGCGTGGGAGGCTTAACTGGAAACACCATATATTTT. It encodes CASSVGGLTGNTIYF.

This chain links TRBV11-2 with TRBJ2-7, with 9 bases identical to TRBD1. V was pared by 2 bases and J by 1 base, with 15 bases of the junction left unmatched. Germline loops: CDR1 SGHAT, CDR2 FQNNGV. The CDR3 contains 19 residues. CDR3 amino acids: CASSLSSTPDRGSSYEQYF. The CDR3 DNA sequence: TGTGCCAGCAGCTTATCATCAACCCCGGACAGGGGATCTTCCTACGAGCAGTACTTC.

The chain recombines TRBV7-2 with TRBJ2-7; 9 bases map to TRBD1. J lost 6 bases, V lost 7 bases, and 10 bases had no gene match. CDR3 size: 14 residues. Looked up from germline, CDR1 is SGHTA and CDR2 is FQGNSA. The CDR3 loop reads CASTETGGGGEQYF. As DNA, the CDR3 is TGTGCCAGCACAGAGACAGGGGGGGGAGGCGAGCAGTACTTC. Variable domain in full (rest from reference TRBV7-2 and TRBJ2-7): GAGVSQSPSNKVTEKGKDVELRCDPISGHTALYWYRQSLGQGLEFLIYFQGNSAPDKSGLPSDRFSAERTGGSVSTLTIQRTQQEDSAVYLCASTETGGGGEQYFGPGTRLTVT.

V gene TRBV18 combines with J gene TRBJ2-6; D might be TRBD1 (5 bases). CDR1 KGHSH and CDR2 LQKENI come from the germline V gene. The germline V and J ends were trimmed by 4 bases and 2 bases, with 18 bases remaining between them. There are 18 residues in the CDR3. In DNA, the CDR3 is TGTGCCAGCTCACTTACGGCGCAGGGATCGACTGGGGCCAACGTCCTGACTTTC. It yields the protein CASSLTAQGSTGANVLTF.

This clone has just one count. The chain recombines TRBV7-3 with TRBJ2-2; perhaps TRBD2 as D (5 bases). Germline-derived CDR1 and CDR2 are SGHTA and FQGTGA. V shed 5 bases and J shed 5 bases, with 6 bases lying between them. The CDR3 totals 12 residues. In DNA, the CDR3 is TGTGCCAGCAGCCCGGGGACCGGGGAGCTGTTTTTT. This encodes CASSPGTGELFF.

J is TRBJ1-2 and V is TRBV9; D call uncertain. The germline V gene has CDR1 SGDLS and CDR2 YYNGEE. The CDR3 contains 15 residues. The germline V and J ends were trimmed by 2 bases and 6 bases, with 17 bases remaining between them. CDR3 protein: CASSVRQAYTDGYTF. The CDR3 DNA sequence: TGTGCCAGCAGCGTCCGCCAGGCATATACGGATGGCTACACCTTC.

The CDR3 coding sequence is TGTGCCAGCAGTTTAGGAGGGGAAAACACCGGGGAGCTGTTTTTT. This translates into CASSLGGENTGELFF. The rearrangement links TRBV28 to TRBJ2-2, with a weak D call TRBD2 (6 bases). CDR3 length: 15 amino acids. Germline V gene data show CDR1 as MDHEN and CDR2 as SYDVKM. Between the trimmed V and J ends, which lost 2 bases and 2 bases, there was a span of 9 bases. Full variable domain (missing parts from reference TRBV28 and TRBJ2-2): DVKVTQSSRYLVKRTGEKVFLECVQDMDHENMFWYRQDPGLGLRLIYFSYDVKMKEKGDIPEGYSVSREKKERFSLILESASTNQTSMYLCASSLGGENTGELFFGEGSRLTVL.

Remarks on this clone: Other DNA sequences of this sample code for an identical CDR3. This chain connects TRBV5-1 to TRBJ2-7, with TRBD1 identical over 7 bases. Germline lookup yields CDR1 SGHRS and CDR2 YFSETQ. V shed 2 bases, J shed 5 bases, and the junction held 4 bases outside the gene matches. CDR3 length equals 13 residues. Written as DNA, the CDR3 is TGCGCCAGCAGCTTAGGGCAGGGGGACGAGCAGTACTTC. Amino acids: CASSLGQGDEQYF.

J is TRBJ1-1 and V is TRBV7-3; D possibly corresponds to TRBD1 (5 bases). The V and J ends lost 2 bases and 6 bases respectively, with 7 bases between them. The CDR3 sequence is 12 residues long. Looked up from germline, CDR1 is SGHTA and CDR2 is FQGTGA. The CDR3 nucleotides are TGTGCCAGCAGCTTATCAGGGCCTGAAGCTTTCTTT. It codes for CASSLSGPEAFF.

The chain couples TRBV3-1 (or the pseudogene TRBV3-2) to TRBJ1-1; no definite D call. The ends were cut back, 2 bases at V and 4 bases at J, with 11 bases in the middle. CDR1 and CDR2 from the germline V gene are LGHDT and YNNKEL (reference sequence). The CDR3 is made up of 14 amino acids. CDR3 amino acids: CASSQFGYGTEAFF. The CDR3 coding sequence is TGTGCCAGCAGCCAATTCGGGTATGGCACTGAAGCTTTCTTT.

This chain uses TRBV5-6 with TRBJ1-6; unclear D gene. The CDR3 is 15 residues long. Germline-derived CDR1 and CDR2 are SGHDT and YYEEEE. The germline V and J ends were trimmed by 7 bases and 4 bases, with 15 bases remaining between them. The CDR3 is CASSEVGRYNSPLHF. The DNA of the CDR3 is TGTGCCAGCTCCGAAGTGGGGAGGTATAATTCACCCCTCCACTTT.

V usage is TRBV25-1 and J usage is TRBJ2-1; no clear D. CDR3 length equals 14 residues. Germline-derived CDR1 and CDR2 are MGHDK and SYGVNS. Trimming stripped 2 bases from V and 6 bases from J, with 11 bases between. CDR3 loop: CASSENKRVNEQFF. CDR3 sequence (DNA): TGTGCCAGCAGTGAAAACAAGCGAGTCAATGAGCAGTTCTTC.

This clone was observed once. The rearrangement links TRBV5-4 to TRBJ1-1; D might be TRBD1 (6 bases). The CDR3 length is 14 residues. The V end lost 4 bases, the J end lost 0 bases, and 10 bases lay between the germline ends. Per the germline V gene, CDR1 is SGHNT and CDR2 is YYREEE (reference sequence). The CDR3 nucleotides are TGTGCCAGCAGCCCCGGACAGATGAACACTGAAGCTTTCTTT. This sequence encodes CASSPGQMNTEAFF. Full variable domain (outside the CDR3, taken from reference TRBV5-4 and TRBJ1-1): ETGVTQSPTHLIKTRGQQVTLRCSSQSGHNTVSWYQQALGQGPQFIFQYYREEENGRGNFPPRFSGLQFPNYSSELNVNALELDDSALYLCASSPGQMNTEAFFGQGTRLTVV.

The chain has TRBV7-2 and TRBJ1-1, with a weak D call TRBD1 (5 bases). V lost 5 bases and J 1 base, leaving 8 bases between the germline ends. CDR3 length equals 13 residues. CDR1 is SGHTA and CDR2 is FQGNSA in the germline V gene. CDR3 sequence (DNA): TGTGCCAGCAGCAACCAGGGGAACACTGAAGCTTTCTTT. This gives the protein CASSNQGNTEAFF.

This clone came up once. This sequence joins TRBV6-4 and TRBJ2-2, with D tentatively TRBD2 (5 bases). CDR3 length equals 13 residues. Trimming left V 6 bases short and J 5 bases short, with 10 bases between. Per the germline V gene, CDR1 is MRHNA and CDR2 is SNTAGT. The CDR3 protein is CASRREGTGELFF. CDR3 bases: TGTGCCAGCAGGAGGGAAGGGACCGGGGAGCTGTTTTTT.

The gene calls are TRBV7-3 and TRBJ2-7; TRBD1 aligns across 7 bases. Germline V gene lookup returns CDR1 SGHTA and CDR2 FQGTGA. There are 14 residues in the CDR3. Losses at the gene ends were 5 bases for V and 2 bases for J; bases not matched to a gene: 6. Here the CDR3 reads CASSTGTDPYEQYF. Here the CDR3 DNA reads TGTGCCAGCAGCACTGGGACAGATCCCTACGAGCAGTACTTC.

This chain joins TRBV3-1 (or the pseudogene TRBV3-2) and TRBJ2-7; 10 bases fit TRBD2. V trimming: 5 bases; J trimming: 4 bases; junction bases outside the gene matches: 8. Per germline, CDR1 LGHDT and CDR2 YNNKEL (reference sequence). The CDR3 totals 15 residues. The CDR3 DNA sequence: TGTGCCAGCAGCGAACAAGCGGGAGGGCCTTACGAGCAGTACTTC. This codes for CASSEQAGGPYEQYF.

This chain joins TRBV5-4 and TRBJ2-5, with a tentative D call TRBD1 (8 bases). The CDR3 sequence is 16 residues long. Trimming removed 6 bases at V and 2 bases at J, with 20 bases between. CDR1 and CDR2 (germline): SGHNT, YYREEE (reference sequence). The DNA for the CDR3 is TGTGCCAGCAACGGCCCACAGGGGGGGAAGCAAGAGACCCAGTACTTC. Protein sequence: CASNGPQGGKQETQYF.

The rearrangement uses TRBV7-2 and TRBJ2-2, with D perhaps matching TRBD1 (6 bases). V lost 5 bases to trimming and J lost 10 bases, with 14 bases between them. The CDR3 is made up of 13 amino acids. Germline assignment: CDR1 SGHTA and CDR2 FQGNSA. The CDR3 is CASSPRTDKELFF. Here the CDR3 DNA reads TGTGCCAGCAGCCCTCGGACAGACAAGGAGCTGTTTTTT.

The rearrangement links TRBV5-1 to TRBJ1-6; TRBD1 is a possible D gene (5 bases). The V and J ends lost 0 bases and 10 bases respectively, with 11 bases between them. CDR1 SGHRS and CDR2 YFSETQ come from the germline V gene. The CDR3 totals 14 residues. CDR3 protein: CASSLEIKGSPLHF. The CDR3 DNA sequence: TGCGCCAGCAGCTTGGAAATAAAGGGGTCACCCCTCCACTTT.

The V gene is TRBV12-3 or TRBV12-4, the J gene TRBJ2-2; D is uncertain. The CDR3 has 13 amino acids. The V end lost 2 bases, the J end lost 3 bases, and 4 bases lay between the germline ends. CDR3 nucleotides: TGTGCCAGCAGTTTAAGCTACACCGGGGAGCTGTTTTTT. Amino acid sequence: CASSLSYTGELFF.

The rearrangement links TRBV2 to TRBJ1-1; D is unclear. The CDR3 loop spans 15 amino acids. Germline V gene data show CDR1 as SNHLY and CDR2 as FYNNEI. The V gene lost 6 bases and the J gene lost 1 base, with 15 bases spanning the gap. The CDR3 loop is CASSYSSEGNTEAFF. CDR3 bases: TGTGCCAGCAGCTACAGCTCCGAAGGGAACACTGAAGCTTTCTTT.

The chain carries TRBV7-2 and TRBJ2-3; D not resolved. Trimming left V 3 bases short and J 0 bases short, with 10 bases between. CDR3 size: 15 residues. The germline V gene has CDR1 SGHTA and CDR2 FQGNSA. The CDR3 DNA sequence: TGTGCCAGCAGCTTCGACTGGTATAGCACAGATACGCAGTATTTT. Translating gives CASSFDWYSTDTQYF.

This rearrangement joins TRBV21-1 to TRBJ2-7; the table's D call TRBD2 went unverified against the DNA. TRBV21-1 corresponds to a pseudogene. The CDR3 runs 15 residues. CDR3 nucleotides: TGTGCCAGCAGCCATCCCGGATCGGGGTCCTACGAGCAGTACTTC. As protein: CASSHPGSGSYEQYF.

The rearrangement uses TRBV7-8 and TRBJ2-7; 9 bases are a match to TRBD1. The CDR3 is made up of 15 amino acids. Germline-derived CDR1 and CDR2 are SGHVS and FQNEAQ. After removal of 2 bases from V and 2 bases from J, the junction contained 4 bases not matched to a gene. The CDR3 region has the DNA TGTGCCAGCAGCTTATCTGGACAGGGGACCTACGAGCAGTACTTC. This translates into CASSLSGQGTYEQYF.

CDR3 DNA sequence: TGTGCCATCAGTGTTGCCGGGAACTCCTACGAGCAGTACTTC. Encoded protein: CAISVAGNSYEQYF. This chain joins TRBV10-3 and TRBJ2-7; a weak D match, TRBD2 (5 bases). Per the germline V gene, CDR1 is ENHRY and CDR2 is SYGVKD. The CDR3 has 14 amino acids. Trimming left V 4 bases short and J 0 bases short, with 10 bases between.

This chain uses TRBV5-6 with TRBJ2-2; 9 bases agree with TRBD2. CDR3 length: 18 amino acids. Germline-derived CDR1 and CDR2 are SGHDT and YYEEEE. V was clipped by 4 bases and J by 7 bases; unmatched bases: 17. Here the CDR3 reads CASSPDGGGGARGGELFF. The CDR3 nucleotides are TGTGCCAGCAGCCCGGACGGCGGCGGGGGGGCGAGGGGCGGGGAGCTGTTTTTT.

J is TRBJ2-6 and V is TRBV5-1, with TRBD1 identical over 9 bases. Germline V gene sequence: CDR1 SGHRS, CDR2 YFSETQ. V was clipped by 1 base and J by 2 bases; unmatched bases: 1. The CDR3 is 16 amino acids. The CDR3 spells CASSLTGGPGANVLTF. The CDR3 DNA is TGCGCCAGCAGCTTGACAGGGGGCCCTGGGGCCAACGTCCTGACTTTC.

This chain links TRBV23-1 with TRBJ1-5; TRBD1 is a possible D gene (5 bases). TRBV23-1 carries the ORF label, with uncertain function. The V end lost 0 bases, the J end lost 6 bases, and 9 bases lay between the germline ends. The CDR3 is made up of 14 amino acids. This CDR3 reads CASSQSLQGQPQHF. The CDR3 nucleotides are TGCGCCAGCAGTCAATCCCTCCAGGGTCAGCCCCAGCATTTT.